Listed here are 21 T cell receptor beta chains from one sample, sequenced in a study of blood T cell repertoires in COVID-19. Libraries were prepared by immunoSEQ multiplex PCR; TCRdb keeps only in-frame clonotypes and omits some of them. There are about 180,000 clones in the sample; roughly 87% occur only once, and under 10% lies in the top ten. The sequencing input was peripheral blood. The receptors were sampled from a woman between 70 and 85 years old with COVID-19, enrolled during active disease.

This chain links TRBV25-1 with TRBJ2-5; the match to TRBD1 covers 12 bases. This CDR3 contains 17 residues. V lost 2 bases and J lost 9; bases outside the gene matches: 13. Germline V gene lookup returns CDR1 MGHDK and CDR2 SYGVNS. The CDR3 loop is CASSEPDGTGGAEAQYF. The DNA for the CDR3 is TGTGCCAGCAGTGAACCCGACGGGACAGGGGGCGCGGAGGCCCAGTACTTC.

This CDR3 reads CASSSPPGTSGSYNEQFF. CDR3 in DNA: TGTGCCAGCAGCTCACCACCCGGGACTAGCGGATCCTACAATGAGCAGTTCTTC. V gene TRBV6-2 or TRBV6-3 combines with J gene TRBJ2-1; 11 bases line up with TRBD2. The CDR3 loop spans 18 amino acids. The ends lost 6 bases at V and 1 base at J; junction bases unmatched: 11. Germline V lookup: CDR1 MNHEY, CDR2 SVGEGT.

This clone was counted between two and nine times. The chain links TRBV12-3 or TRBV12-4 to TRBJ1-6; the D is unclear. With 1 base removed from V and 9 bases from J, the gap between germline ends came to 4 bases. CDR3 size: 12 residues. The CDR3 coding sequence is TGTGCCAGCAGTTTAGGCAGTTCACCCCTCCACTTT. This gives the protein CASSLGSSPLHF.

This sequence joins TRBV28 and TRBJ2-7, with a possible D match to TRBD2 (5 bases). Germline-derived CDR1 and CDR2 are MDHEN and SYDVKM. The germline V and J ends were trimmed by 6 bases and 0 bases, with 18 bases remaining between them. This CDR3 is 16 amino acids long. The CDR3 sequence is CASSSLGSPNSYEQYF. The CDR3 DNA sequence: TGTGCCAGCAGCAGCTTGGGGAGCCCGAACTCCTACGAGCAGTACTTC.

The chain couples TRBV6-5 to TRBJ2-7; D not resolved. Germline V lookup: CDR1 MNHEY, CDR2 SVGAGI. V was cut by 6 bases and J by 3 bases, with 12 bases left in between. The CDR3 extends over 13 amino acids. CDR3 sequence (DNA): TGTGCCAGCAGCCTTATGCCGGGCTACGAGCAGTACTTC. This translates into CASSLMPGYEQYF.

For the CDR3, the DNA is TGTGCCAGCAGTTACTCGTTACATCGGGTGGACTATGGCTACACCTTC. This translates into CASSYSLHRVDYGYTF. This chain connects TRBV6-5 to TRBJ1-2; D gene uncertain. The CDR3 runs 16 residues. Germline V gene lookup returns CDR1 MNHEY and CDR2 SVGAGI. V lost 0 bases and J lost 3, with 14 bases in between.

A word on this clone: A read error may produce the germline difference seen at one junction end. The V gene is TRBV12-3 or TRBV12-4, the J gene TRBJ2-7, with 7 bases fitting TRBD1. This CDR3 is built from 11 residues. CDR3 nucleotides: TGTGCCAGCATCCTGTCGGGACAGCCCCACTTC. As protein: CASILSGQPHF.

The CDR3 coding sequence is TGTGCCGGTCTGAACCCCGCGGTTGGCTACACCTTC. Translated, it gives CAGLNPAVGYTF. V gene TRBV28 combines with J gene TRBJ1-2; unclear D gene. Germline values: CDR1 MDHEN, CDR2 SYDVKM. The CDR3 sequence is 12 residues long. Trimming left V 11 bases short and J 7 bases short, with 17 bases between.

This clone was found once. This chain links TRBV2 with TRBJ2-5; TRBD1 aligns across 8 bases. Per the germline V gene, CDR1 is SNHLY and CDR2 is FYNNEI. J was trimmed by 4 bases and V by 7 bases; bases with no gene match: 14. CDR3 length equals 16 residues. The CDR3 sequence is CASTNPPLQGGETQYF. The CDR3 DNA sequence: TGTGCCAGCACCAACCCGCCTCTACAGGGGGGAGAGACCCAGTACTTC.

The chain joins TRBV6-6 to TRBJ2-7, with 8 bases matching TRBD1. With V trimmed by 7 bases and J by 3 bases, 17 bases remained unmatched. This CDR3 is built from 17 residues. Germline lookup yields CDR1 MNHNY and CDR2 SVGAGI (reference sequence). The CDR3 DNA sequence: TGTGCCAGCACCCGATCCATGACAGGGGCCTCCTTCTACGAGCAGTACTTC. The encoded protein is CASTRSMTGASFYEQYF.

The CDR3 nucleotides read TGCGCCAGCAGCCAAGATAGGGACTGGGGGGATGAGCAGTTCTTC. Amino acids: CASSQDRDWGDEQFF. The V call is TRBV4-3, the J call TRBJ2-1; TRBD2 is a possible D gene (6 bases). The V gene's germline CDR1 is LGHNA and CDR2 YSLEER. V was clipped by 0 bases and J by 8 bases, with 14 bases between them. This CDR3 has 15 amino acids.

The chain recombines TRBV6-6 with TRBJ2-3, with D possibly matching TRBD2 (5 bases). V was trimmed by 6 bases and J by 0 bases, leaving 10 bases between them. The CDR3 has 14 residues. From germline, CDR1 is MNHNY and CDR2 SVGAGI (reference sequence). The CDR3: CASRQEDSTDTQYF. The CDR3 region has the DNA TGTGCCAGCAGGCAGGAGGACAGCACAGATACGCAGTATTTT.

The DNA for the CDR3 is TGTGCCAGCAGTTCTCCACGAATAGCGGGAGTCTCAGATACGCAGTATTTT. This codes for CASSSPRIAGVSDTQYF. The genes are TRBV28 and TRBJ2-3, with TRBD2 matching over 9 bases. Trimming at V came to 4 bases and at J to 4 bases, leaving 12 bases not matched to a gene. The CDR3 has 17 amino acids. Germline values: CDR1 MDHEN, CDR2 SYDVKM.

This chain's CDR3 is CASSFPSGPLGQYF. The CDR3 nucleotides read TGTGCCAGCAGTTTCCCTAGCGGCCCCCTGGGGCAGTACTTC. V and J are TRBV28 and TRBJ2-7, with 7 bases matching TRBD2. With V trimmed by 3 bases and J by 9 bases, 11 bases remained unmatched. The germline V gene encodes CDR1 MDHEN and CDR2 SYDVKM. This CDR3 comprises 14 residues.

The CDR3 sequence: CASSWQGIAGVFAGELFF. Here the CDR3 DNA reads TGTGCCAGCAGCTGGCAGGGGATAGCGGGAGTGTTCGCCGGGGAGCTGTTTTTT. The V call is TRBV7-2, the J call TRBJ2-2; 9 nucleotides agree with TRBD2. V lost 4 bases to trimming and J lost 6 bases; unmatched junction nucleotides: 15. The CDR3 sequence is 18 residues long. Germline loops: CDR1 SGHTA, CDR2 FQGNSA.

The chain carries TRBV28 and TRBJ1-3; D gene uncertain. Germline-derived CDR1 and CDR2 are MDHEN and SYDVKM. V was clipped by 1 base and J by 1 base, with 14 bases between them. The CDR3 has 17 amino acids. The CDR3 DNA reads TGTGCCAGCAGTTTATCTACGGGAGGGAGGTCTGGAAACACCATATATTTT. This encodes CASSLSTGGRSGNTIYF. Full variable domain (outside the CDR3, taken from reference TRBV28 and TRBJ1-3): DVKVTQSSRYLVKRTGEKVFLECVQDMDHENMFWYRQDPGLGLRLIYFSYDVKMKEKGDIPEGYSVSREKKERFSLILESASTNQTSMYLCASSLSTGGRSGNTIYFGEGSWLTVV.

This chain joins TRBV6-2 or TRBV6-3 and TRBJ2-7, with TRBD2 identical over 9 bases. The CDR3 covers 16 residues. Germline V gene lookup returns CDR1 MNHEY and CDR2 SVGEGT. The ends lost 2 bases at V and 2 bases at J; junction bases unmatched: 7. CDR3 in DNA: TGTGCCAGCAGTTACGAACTGACTAGCGGCCCCTACGAGCAGTACTTC. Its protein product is CASSYELTSGPYEQYF.

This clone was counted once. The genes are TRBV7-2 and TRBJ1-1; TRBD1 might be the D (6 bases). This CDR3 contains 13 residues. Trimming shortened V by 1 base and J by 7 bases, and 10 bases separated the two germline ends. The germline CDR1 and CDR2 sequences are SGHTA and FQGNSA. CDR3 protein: CASSLGGRGEAFF. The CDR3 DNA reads TGTGCCAGCAGCTTAGGGGGGCGAGGTGAAGCTTTCTTT.

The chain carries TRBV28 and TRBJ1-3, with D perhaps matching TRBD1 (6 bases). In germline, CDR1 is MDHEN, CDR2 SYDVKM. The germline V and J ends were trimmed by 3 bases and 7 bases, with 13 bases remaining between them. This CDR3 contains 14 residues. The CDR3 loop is CASSFLQGANTIYF. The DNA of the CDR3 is TGTGCCAGCAGTTTTCTACAGGGAGCGAACACCATATATTTT. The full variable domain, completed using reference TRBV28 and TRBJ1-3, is DVKVTQSSRYLVKRTGEKVFLECVQDMDHENMFWYRQDPGLGLRLIYFSYDVKMKEKGDIPEGYSVSREKKERFSLILESASTNQTSMYLCASSFLQGANTIYFGEGSWLTVV.

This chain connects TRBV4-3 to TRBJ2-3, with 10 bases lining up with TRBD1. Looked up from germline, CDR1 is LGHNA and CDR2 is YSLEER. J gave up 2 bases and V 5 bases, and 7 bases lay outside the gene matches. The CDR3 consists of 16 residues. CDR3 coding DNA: TGCGCCAGCAGCACCCCGGGACAGGGGCTCACAGATACGCAGTATTTT. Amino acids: CASSTPGQGLTDTQYF.

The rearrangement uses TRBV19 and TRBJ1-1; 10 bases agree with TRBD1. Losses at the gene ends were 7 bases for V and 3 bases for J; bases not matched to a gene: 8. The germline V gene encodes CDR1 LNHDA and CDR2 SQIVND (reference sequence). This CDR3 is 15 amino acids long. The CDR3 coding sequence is TGTGCCAGTAATGACAGGGGGCAAGTCGACACTGAAGCTTTCTTT. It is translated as CASNDRGQVDTEAFF.